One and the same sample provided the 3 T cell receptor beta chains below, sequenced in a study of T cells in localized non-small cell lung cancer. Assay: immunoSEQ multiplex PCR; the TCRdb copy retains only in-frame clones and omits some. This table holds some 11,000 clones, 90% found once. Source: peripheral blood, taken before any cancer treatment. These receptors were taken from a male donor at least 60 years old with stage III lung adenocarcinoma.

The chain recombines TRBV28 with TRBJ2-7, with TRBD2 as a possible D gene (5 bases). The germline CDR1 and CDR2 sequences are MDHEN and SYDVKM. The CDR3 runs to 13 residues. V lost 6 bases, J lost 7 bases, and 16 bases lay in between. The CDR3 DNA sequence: TGTGCCAGCAGCTTGGCTAGTCCGGGGGAGCAGTACTTC. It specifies CASSLASPGEQYF.

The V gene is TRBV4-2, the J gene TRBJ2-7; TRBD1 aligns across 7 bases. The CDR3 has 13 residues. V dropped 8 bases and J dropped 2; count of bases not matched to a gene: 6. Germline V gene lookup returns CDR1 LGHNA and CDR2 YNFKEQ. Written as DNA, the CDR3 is TGTGCCAGCCGTGGGACAGTAACCTACGAGCAGTACTTC. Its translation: CASRGTVTYEQYF.

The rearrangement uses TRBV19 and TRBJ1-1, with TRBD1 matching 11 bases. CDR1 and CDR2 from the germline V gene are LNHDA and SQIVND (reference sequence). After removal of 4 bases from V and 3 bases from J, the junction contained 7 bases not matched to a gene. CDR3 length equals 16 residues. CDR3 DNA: TGTGCCAGTAGTACACGCCCGGGACAGGGGGACACTGAAGCTTTCTTT. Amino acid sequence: CASSTRPGQGDTEAFF.